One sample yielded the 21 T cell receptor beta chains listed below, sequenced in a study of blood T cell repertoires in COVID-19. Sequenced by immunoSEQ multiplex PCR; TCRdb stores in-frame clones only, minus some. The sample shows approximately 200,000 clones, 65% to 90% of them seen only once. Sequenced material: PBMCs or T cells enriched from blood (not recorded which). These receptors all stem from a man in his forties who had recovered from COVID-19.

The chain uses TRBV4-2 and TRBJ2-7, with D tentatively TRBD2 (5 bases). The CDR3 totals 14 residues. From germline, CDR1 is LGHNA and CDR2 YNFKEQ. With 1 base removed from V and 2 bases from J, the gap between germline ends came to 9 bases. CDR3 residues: CASSQGLPTYEQYF. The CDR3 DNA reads TGTGCCAGCAGCCAAGGACTACCAACCTACGAGCAGTACTTC.

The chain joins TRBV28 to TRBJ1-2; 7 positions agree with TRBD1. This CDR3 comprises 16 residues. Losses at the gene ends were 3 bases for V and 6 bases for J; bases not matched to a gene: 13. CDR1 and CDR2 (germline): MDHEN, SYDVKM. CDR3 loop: CASSFPPGQALNGYTF. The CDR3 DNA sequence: TGTGCCAGCAGTTTCCCCCCCGGACAGGCACTAAATGGCTACACCTTC.

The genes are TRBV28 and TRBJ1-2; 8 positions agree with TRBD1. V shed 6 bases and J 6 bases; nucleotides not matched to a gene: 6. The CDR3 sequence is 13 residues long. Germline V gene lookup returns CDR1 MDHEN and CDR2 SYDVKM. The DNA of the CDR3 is TGTGCCAGCAGCCGCTACAGGGGGAATGGCTACACCTTC. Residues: CASSRYRGNGYTF.

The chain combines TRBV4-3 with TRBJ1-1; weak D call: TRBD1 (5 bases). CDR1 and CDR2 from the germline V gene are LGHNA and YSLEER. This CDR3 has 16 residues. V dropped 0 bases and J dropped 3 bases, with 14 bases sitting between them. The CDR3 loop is CASSQDGGTSYTEAFF. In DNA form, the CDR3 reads TGCGCCAGCAGCCAAGATGGGGGGACCAGTTACACTGAAGCTTTCTTT.

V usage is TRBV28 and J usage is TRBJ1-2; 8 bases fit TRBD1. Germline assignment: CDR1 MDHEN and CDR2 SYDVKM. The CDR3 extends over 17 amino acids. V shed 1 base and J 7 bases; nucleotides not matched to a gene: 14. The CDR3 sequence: CASSLSQGALMLGGYTF. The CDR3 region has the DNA TGTGCCAGCAGTTTATCCCAGGGGGCTCTTATGTTGGGTGGCTACACCTTC.

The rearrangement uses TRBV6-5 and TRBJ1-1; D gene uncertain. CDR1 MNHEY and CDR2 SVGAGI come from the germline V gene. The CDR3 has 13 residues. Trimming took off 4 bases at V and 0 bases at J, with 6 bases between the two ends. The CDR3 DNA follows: TGTGCCAGCAGTTTTAGTTTGAACACTGAAGCTTTCTTT. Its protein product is CASSFSLNTEAFF.

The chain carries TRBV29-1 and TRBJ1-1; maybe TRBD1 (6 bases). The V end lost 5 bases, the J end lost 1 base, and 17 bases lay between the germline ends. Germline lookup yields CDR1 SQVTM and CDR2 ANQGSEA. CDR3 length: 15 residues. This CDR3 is CSVPRQGSWNTEAFF. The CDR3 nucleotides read TGCAGCGTTCCGAGGCAGGGGTCGTGGAACACTGAAGCTTTCTTT.

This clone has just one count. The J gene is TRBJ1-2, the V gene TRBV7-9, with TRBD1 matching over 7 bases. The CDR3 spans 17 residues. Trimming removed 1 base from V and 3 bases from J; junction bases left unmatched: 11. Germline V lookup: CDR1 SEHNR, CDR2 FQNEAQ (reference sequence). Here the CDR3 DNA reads TGTGCCAGCAGCTTAGGGACAGGCCCTTCTTTGGACTATGGCTACACCTTC. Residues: CASSLGTGPSLDYGYTF.

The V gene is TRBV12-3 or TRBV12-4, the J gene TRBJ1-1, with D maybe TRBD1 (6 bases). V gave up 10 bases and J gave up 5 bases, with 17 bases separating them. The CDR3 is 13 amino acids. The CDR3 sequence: CATLAGAQTEAFF. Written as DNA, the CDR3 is TGTGCCACCCTTGCGGGGGCGCAGACTGAAGCTTTCTTT.

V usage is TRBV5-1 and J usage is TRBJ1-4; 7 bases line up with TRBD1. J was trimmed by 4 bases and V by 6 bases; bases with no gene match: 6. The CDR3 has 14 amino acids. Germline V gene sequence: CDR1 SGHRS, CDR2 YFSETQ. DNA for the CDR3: TGCGCCAGCACCGAGGGACAGAATAATGAAAAACTGTTTTTT. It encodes CASTEGQNNEKLFF.

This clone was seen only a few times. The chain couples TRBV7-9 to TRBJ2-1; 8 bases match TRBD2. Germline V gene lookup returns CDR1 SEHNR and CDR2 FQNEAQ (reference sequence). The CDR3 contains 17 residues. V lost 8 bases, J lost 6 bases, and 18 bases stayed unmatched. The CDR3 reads CASDTGQGTRVLNEQFF. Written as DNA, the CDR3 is TGTGCCAGCGATACAGGCCAGGGGACTAGGGTCCTCAATGAGCAGTTCTTC.

CDR3 loop: CASRRSGGEYGYTF. The CDR3 nucleotides are TGTGCCAGCAGACGATCAGGGGGCGAGTATGGCTACACCTTC. This chain links TRBV6-5 with TRBJ1-2; 8 nucleotides line up with TRBD1. Germline CDR1 and CDR2: MNHEY and SVGAGI. The CDR3 is made up of 14 amino acids. After removal of 6 bases from V and 5 bases from J, the junction contained 8 bases not matched to a gene.

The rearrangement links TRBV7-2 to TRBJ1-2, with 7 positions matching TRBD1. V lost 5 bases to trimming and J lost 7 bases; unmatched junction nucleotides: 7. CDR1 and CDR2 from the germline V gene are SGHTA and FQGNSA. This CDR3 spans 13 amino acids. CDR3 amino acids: CASSQQGSLGYTF. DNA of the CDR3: TGTGCCAGCAGCCAACAGGGGTCGCTTGGCTACACCTTC.

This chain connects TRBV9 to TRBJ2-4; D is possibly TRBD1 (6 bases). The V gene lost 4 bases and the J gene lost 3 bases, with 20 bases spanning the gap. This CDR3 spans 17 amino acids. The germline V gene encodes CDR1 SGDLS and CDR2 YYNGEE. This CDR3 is CASSSEGDGLFKNIQYF. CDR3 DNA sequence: TGTGCCAGCAGCTCAGAGGGGGATGGGCTTTTCAAAAACATTCAGTACTTC.

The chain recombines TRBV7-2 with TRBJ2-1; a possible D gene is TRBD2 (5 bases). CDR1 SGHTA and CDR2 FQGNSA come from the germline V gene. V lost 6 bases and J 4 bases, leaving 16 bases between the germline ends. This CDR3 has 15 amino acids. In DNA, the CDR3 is TGTGCCAGCAGAGGGAGCGCTACCACGTACAATGAGCAGTTCTTC. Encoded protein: CASRGSATTYNEQFF.

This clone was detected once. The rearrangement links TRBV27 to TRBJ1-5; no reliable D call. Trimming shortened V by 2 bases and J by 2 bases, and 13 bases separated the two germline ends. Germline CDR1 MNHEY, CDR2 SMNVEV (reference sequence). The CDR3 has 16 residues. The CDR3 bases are TGTGCCAGCAGTTTAATCGGGGTGAGAGGCAATCAGCCCCAGCATTTT. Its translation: CASSLIGVRGNQPQHF.

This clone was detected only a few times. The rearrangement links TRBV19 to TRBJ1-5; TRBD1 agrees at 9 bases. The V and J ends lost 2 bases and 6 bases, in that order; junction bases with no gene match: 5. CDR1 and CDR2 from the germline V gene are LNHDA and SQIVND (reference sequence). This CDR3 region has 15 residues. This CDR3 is CASSIRTGDGQPQHF. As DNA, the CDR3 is TGTGCCAGTAGTATAAGGACAGGGGACGGTCAGCCCCAGCATTTT.

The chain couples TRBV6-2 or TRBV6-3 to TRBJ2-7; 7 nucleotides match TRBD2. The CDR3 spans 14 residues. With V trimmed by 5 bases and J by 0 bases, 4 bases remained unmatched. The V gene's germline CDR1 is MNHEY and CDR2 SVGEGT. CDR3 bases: TGTGCCAGCAGTGGGGGGGTGAGCTCCTACGAGCAGTACGTC. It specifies CASSGGVSSYEQYV.

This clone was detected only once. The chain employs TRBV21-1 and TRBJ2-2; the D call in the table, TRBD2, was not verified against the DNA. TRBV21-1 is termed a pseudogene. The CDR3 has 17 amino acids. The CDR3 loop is CASNWTSGRWRTGELFF. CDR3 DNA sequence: TGTGCCAGCAATTGGACTAGCGGGAGGTGGCGCACCGGGGAGCTGTTTTTT.

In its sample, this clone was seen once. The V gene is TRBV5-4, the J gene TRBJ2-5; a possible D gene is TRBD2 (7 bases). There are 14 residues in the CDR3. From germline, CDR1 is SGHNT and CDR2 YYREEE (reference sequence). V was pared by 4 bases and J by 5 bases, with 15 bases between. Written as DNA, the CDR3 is TGTGCCAGCAGCCAAGGGGGGGGTAGGGAGACCCAGTACTTC. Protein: CASSQGGGRETQYF.

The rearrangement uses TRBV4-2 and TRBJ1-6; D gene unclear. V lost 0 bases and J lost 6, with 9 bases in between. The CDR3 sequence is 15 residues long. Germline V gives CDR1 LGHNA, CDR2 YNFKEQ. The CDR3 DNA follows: TGTGCCAGCAGCCAAGACAACGCAGTTAATTCACCCCTCCACTTT. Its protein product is CASSQDNAVNSPLHF.